Following are 2 T cell receptor beta chains from one sample sequenced in a study of T-cell reconstitution after alpha-beta-depleted transplantation in children (dated by TCRdb to the mid-2010s). Library preparation employed PCR. Sequencing relied on an Illumina HiSeq 2500. TCR libraries were prepared with molecular barcoding, using unique molecular identifiers to normalize TCRbeta repertoire quantification. TCRdb itself trimmed the public reads at Q25 with fastp, ran MiXCR and retained productive beta chains. Rows matching on CDR3 protein sequence are summarized as one entry with the most common DNA and genes. This sample holds a few hundred thousand distinct CDR3 sequences; about 7% were observed only once. Together, the top ten hold 5.5% to 6.5% of the sample. Per the publication, the treatment or condition label means: allogeneic hematopoietic cell transplantation with graft depleted of TCRalphabeta T cells and CD19 B cells.

The material sequenced was PBMCs, taken before TCRalphabeta/CD19-depleted stem cell transplant. The source of these receptors is a boy aged 2 to 9 with acute lymphoblastic leukemia, due to receive a stem cell transplant.

This clonotype was observed at least ten times. This chain connects TRBV28 to TRBJ2-2; D is possibly TRBD2 (5 bases). This CDR3 spans 17 amino acids. Trimming took 3 bases from V and 8 from J, leaving 22 bases between them. Looked up from germline, CDR1 is MDHEN and CDR2 is SYDVKM. The CDR3 sequence is CASSFAGRDLISGELFF. CDR3 bases: TGTGCCAGCAGTTTCGCCGGACGGGATTTAATATCGGGGGAGCTGTTTTTT.

This clonotype showed up many times. In DNA form, the CDR3 reads TGTGCCAGCAGCCGAGAAGGGGAGACCCAGTACTTC. Its protein product is CASSREGETQYF. The V and J genes are TRBV12-3 or TRBV12-4 and TRBJ2-5, with no clear D. V lost 6 bases to trimming and J lost 5 bases, with 10 bases between them. The CDR3 consists of 12 residues.